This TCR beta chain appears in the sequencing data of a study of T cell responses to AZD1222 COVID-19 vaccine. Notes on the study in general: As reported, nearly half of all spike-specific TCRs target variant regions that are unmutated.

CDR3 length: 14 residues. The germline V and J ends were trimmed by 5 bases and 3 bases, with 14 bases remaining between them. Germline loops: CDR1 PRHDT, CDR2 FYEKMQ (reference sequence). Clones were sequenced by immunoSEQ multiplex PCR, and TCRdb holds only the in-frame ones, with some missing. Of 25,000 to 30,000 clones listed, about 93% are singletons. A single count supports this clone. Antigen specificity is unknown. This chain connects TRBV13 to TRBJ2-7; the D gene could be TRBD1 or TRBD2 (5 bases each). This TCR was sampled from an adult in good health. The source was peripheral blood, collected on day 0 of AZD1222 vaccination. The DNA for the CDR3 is TGTGCCAGCAGCGTGGGACGGCAAAACTACGAGCAGTACTTC. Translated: CASSVGRQNYEQYF.